This paragraph covers one TCR beta chain sequence. This CDR3 region has 13 residues. The V gene's germline CDR1 is LNHDA and CDR2 SQIVND (reference sequence). Trimming cost V 7 bases and J 3 bases, with 12 bases left between them. Libraries were prepared by immunoSEQ multiplex PCR; TCRdb keeps only in-frame clonotypes and omits some of them. The sample carries roughly 92,000 clones, approximately 95% recorded once. The sample belongs to a study of technical replicates of blood from a few donors. The TCR comes from a human donor in good health. Specimen: T cells isolated from PBMCs. The gene calls are TRBV19 and TRBJ1-1, with D maybe TRBD1 (5 bases). The DNA for the CDR3 is TGTGCCAGTAATAAGGGGCAGTACACTGAAGCTTTCTTT. It encodes CASNKGQYTEAFF.